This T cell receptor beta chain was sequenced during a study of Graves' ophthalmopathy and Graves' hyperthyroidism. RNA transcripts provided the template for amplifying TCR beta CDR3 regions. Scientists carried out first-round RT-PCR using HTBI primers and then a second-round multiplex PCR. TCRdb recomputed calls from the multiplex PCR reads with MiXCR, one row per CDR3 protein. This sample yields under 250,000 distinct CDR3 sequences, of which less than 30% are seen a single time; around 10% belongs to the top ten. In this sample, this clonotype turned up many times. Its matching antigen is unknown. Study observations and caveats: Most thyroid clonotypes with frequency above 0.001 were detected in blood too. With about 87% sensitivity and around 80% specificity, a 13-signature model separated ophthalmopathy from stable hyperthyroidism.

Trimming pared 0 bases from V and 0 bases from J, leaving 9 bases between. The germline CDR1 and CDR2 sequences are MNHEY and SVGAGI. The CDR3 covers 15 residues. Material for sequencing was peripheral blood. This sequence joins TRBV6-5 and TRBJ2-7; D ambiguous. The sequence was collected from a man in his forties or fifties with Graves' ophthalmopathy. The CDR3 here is CASSYSGPLSYEQYF. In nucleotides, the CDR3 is TGTGCCAGCAGTTACTCCGGACCCCTCTCCTACGAGCAGTACTTC.